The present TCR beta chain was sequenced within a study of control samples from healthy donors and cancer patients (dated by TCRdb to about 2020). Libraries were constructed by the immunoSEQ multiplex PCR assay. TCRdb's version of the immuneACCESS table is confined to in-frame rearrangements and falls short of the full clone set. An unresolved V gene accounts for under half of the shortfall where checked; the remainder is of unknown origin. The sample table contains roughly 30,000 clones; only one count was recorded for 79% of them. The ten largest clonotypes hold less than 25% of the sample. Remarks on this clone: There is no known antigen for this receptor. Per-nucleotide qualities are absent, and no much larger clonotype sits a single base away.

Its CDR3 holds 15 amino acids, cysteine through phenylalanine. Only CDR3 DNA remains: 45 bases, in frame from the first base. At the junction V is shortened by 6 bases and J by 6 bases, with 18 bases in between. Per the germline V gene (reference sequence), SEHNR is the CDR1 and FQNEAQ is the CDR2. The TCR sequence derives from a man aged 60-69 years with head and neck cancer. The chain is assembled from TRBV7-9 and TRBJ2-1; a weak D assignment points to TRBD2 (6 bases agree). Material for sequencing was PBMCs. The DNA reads TGTGCCAGCAGTCAACACCGGGACTTACCCAATGAGCAGTTCTTC. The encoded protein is CASSQHRDLPNEQFF.